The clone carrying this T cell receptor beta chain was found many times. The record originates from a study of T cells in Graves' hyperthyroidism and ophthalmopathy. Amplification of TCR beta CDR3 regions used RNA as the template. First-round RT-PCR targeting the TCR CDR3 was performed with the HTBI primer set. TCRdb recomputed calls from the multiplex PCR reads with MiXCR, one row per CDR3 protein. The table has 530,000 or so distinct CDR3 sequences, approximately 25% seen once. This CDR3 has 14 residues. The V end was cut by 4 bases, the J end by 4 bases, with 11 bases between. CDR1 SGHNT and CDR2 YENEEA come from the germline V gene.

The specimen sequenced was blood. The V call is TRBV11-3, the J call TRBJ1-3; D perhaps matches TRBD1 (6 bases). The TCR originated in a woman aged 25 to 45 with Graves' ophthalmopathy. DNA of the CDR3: TGTGCCAGCAGCTACGGGACACACGGAAACACCATATATTTT. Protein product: CASSYGTHGNTIYF.